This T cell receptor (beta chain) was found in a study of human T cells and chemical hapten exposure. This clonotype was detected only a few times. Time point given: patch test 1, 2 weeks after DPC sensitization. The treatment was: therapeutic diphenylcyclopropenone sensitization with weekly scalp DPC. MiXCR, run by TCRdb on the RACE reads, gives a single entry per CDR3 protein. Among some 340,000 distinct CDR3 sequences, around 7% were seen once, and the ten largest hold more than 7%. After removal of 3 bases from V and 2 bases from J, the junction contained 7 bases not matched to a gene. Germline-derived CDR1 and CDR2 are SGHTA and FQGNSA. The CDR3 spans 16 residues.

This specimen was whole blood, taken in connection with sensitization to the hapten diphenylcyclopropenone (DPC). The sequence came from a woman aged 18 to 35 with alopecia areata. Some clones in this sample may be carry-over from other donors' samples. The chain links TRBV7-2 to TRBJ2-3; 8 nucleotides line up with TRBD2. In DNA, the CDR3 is TGTGCCAGCAGCTTTTCCAGCGGGGGTTACACAGATACGCAGTATTTT. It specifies CASSFSSGGYTDTQYF.